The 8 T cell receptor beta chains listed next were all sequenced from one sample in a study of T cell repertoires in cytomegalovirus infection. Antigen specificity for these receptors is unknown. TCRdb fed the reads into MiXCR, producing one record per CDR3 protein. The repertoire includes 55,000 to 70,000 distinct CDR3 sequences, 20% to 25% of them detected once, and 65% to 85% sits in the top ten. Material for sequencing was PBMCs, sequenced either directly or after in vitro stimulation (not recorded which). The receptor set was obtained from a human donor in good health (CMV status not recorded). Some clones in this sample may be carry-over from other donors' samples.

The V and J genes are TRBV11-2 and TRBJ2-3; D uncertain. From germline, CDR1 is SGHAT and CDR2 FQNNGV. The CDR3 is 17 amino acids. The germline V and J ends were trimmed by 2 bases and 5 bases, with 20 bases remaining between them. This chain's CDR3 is CASSLRPVSRVEDTQYF. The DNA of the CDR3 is TGTGCCAGCAGCTTACGTCCGGTCTCCCGGGTAGAAGATACGCAGTATTTT. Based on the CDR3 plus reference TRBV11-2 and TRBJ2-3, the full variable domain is EAGVAQSPRYKIIEKRQSVAFWCNPISGHATLYWYQQILGQGPKLLIQFQNNGVVDDSQLPKDRFSAERLKGVDSTLKIQPAKLEDSAVYLCASSLRPVSRVEDTQYFGPGTRLTVL.

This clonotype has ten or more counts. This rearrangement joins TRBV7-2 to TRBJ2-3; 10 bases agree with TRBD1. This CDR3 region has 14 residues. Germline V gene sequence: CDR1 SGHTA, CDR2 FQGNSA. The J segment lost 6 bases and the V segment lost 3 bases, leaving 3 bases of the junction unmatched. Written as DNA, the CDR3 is TGTGCCAGCAGCTTGGACAGGGGGTCTGATACGCAGTATTTT. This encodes CASSLDRGSDTQYF. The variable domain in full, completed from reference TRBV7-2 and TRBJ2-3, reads GAGVSQSPSNKVTEKGKDVELRCDPISGHTALYWYRQSLGQGLEFLIYFQGNSAPDKSGLPSDRFSAERTGGSVSTLTIQRTQQEDSAVYLCASSLDRGSDTQYFGPGTRLTVL.

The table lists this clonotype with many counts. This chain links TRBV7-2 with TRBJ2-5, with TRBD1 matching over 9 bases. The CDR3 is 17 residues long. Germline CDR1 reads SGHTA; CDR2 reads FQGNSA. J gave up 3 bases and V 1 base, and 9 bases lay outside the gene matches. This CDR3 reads CASSLGGPGQGKETQYF. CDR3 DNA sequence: TGTGCCAGCAGCTTAGGGGGTCCCGGACAGGGGAAAGAGACCCAGTACTTC.

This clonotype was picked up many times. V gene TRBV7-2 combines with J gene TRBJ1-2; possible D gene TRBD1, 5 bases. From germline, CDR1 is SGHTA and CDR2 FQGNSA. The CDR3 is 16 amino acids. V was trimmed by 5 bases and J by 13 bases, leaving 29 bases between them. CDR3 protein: CASSPDLNPGTALSTF. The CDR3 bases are TGTGCCAGCAGCCCCGACCTAAACCCCGGGACCGCTCTTAGCACCTTC.

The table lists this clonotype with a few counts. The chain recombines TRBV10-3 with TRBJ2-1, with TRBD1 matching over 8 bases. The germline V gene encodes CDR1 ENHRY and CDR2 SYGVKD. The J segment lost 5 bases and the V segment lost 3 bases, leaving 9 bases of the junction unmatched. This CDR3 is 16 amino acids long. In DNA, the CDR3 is TGTGCCATCAGTGACCAGGGGGCGGGAAAGGACAATGAGCAGTTCTTC. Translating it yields CAISDQGAGKDNEQFF.

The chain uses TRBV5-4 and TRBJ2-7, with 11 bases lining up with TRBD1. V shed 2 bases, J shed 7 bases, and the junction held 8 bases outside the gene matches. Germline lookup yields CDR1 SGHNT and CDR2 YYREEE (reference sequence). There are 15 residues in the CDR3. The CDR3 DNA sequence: TGTGCCAGCAGCTTTCCCGGACAGGGGGCGTGGGAGCAGTACTTC. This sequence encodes CASSFPGQGAWEQYF.

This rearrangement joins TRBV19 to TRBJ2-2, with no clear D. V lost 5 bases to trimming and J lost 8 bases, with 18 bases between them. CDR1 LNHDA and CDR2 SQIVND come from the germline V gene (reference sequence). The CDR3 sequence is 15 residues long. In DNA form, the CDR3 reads TGTGCCAGTAGTCCCTCCGCAGGTGTTTCTGGGGAGCTGTTTTTT. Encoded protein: CASSPSAGVSGELFF.

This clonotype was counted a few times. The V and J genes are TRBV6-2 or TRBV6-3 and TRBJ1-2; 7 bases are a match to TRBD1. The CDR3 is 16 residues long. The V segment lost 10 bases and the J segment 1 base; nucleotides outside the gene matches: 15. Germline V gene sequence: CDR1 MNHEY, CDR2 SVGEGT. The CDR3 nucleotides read TGTGCCACCCGCCTGAGAACAGGGGTTGATAACTATGGCTACACCTTC. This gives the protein CATRLRTGVDNYGYTF.